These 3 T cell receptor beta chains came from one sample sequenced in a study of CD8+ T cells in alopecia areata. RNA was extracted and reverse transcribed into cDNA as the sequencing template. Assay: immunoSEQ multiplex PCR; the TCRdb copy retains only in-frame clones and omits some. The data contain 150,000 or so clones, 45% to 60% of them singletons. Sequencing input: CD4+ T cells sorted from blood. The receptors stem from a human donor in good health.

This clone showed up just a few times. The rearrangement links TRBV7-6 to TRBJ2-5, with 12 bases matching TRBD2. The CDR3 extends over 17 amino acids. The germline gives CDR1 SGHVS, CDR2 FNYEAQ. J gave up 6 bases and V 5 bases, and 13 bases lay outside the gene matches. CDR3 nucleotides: TGTGCCAGCAGCGAGAACCCCGTGACTAGCGGGAGCCAGACCCAGTACTTC. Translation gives CASSENPVTSGSQTQYF. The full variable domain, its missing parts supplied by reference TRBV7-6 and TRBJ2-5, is GAGVSQSPRYKVTKRGQDVALRCDPISGHVSLYWYRQALGQGPEFLTYFNYEAQQDKSGLPNDRFSAERPEGSISTLTIQRTEQRDSAMYRCASSENPVTSGSQTQYFGPGTRLLVL.

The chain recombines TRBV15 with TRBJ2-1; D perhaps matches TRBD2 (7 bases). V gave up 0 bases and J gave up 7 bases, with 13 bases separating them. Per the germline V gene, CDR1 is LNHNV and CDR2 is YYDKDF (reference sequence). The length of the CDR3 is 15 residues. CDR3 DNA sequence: TGTGCCACCAGCAGAGATGGGGGGGGCTCAAATGAGCAGTTCTTC. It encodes CATSRDGGGSNEQFF.

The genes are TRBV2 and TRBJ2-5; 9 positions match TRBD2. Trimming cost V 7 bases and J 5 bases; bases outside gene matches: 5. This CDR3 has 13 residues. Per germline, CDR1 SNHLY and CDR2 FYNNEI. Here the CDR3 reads CASKAGGGETQYF. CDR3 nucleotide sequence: TGTGCCAGCAAAGCGGGAGGTGGTGAGACCCAGTACTTC.